This T cell receptor (beta chain) was captured by sequencing in a study of blood T cell repertoires in COVID-19. For the study at large: The United States, Italy and Spain were the sources of the acute and convalescent COVID-19 samples.

Sequenced by immunoSEQ multiplex PCR; TCRdb stores in-frame clones only, minus some. This sample has about 74,000 clones, with around 90% found just once. V lost 4 bases, J lost 0 bases, and 16 bases stayed unmatched. Germline loops: CDR1 MNHEY, CDR2 SMNVEV (reference sequence). This CDR3 is built from 20 residues. The sequenced material came from peripheral blood. This TCR was sampled from a man aged 45-65 years with acute or convalescent COVID-19. The rearrangement joins TRBV27 to TRBJ1-1; 11 bases agree with TRBD1. Here the CDR3 reads CASSSWTGGSSFPMNTEAFF. The CDR3 region has the DNA TGTGCCAGCAGTTCCTGGACAGGGGGCTCTAGCTTCCCCATGAACACTGAAGCTTTCTTT.